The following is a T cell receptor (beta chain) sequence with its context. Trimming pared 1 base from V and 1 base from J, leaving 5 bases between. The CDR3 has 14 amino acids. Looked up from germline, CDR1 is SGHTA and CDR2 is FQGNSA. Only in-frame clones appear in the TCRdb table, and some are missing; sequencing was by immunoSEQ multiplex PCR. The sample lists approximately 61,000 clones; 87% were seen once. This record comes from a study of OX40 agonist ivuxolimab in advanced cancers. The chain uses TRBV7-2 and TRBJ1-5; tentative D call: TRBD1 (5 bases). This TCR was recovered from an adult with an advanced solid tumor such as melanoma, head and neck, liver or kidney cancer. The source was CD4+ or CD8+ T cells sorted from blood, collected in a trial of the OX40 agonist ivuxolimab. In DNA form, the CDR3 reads TGTGCCAGCAGCTTAGACAGGAGCAATCAGCCCCAGCATTTT. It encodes CASSLDRSNQPQHF.